The entry below describes one TCR beta chain. The sample is drawn from a study of blood T cell repertoires in COVID-19. Only in-frame clones appear in the TCRdb table, and some are missing; sequencing was by immunoSEQ multiplex PCR. The repertoire has around 150,000 clones, around 77% of them found once; the top ten carry 8.6%. The source material was peripheral blood. The receptor's source is a man aged 45-65 years with active or convalescent COVID-19.

This CDR3 is CASSLVTRGTQYF. The CDR3 nucleotides are TGCGCCAGCAGCTTGGTGACTCGGGGTACGCAGTATTTT. The J gene is TRBJ2-3, the V gene TRBV5-1; D might be TRBD2 (5 bases). The CDR3 runs to 13 residues. Trimming took 0 bases from V and 8 from J, leaving 10 bases between them. Germline V gene data show CDR1 as SGHRS and CDR2 as YFSETQ. Full variable domain (missing parts from reference TRBV5-1 and TRBJ2-3): KAGVTQTPRYLIKTRGQQVTLSCSPISGHRSVSWYQQTPGQGLQFLFEYFSETQRNKGNFPGRFSGRQFSNSRSEMNVSTLELGDSALYLCASSLVTRGTQYFGPGTRLTVL.